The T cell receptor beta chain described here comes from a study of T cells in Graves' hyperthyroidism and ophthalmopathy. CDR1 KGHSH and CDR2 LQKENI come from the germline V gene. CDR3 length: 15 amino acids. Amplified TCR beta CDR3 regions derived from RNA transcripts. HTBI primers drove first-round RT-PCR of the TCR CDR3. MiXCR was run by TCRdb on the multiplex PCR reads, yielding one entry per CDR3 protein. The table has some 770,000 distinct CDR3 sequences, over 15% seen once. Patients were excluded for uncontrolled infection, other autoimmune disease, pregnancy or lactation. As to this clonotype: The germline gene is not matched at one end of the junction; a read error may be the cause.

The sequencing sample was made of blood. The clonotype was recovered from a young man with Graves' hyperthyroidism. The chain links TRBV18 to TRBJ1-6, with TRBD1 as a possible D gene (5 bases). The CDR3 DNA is TGTGCCGGCTCACCCAGGGACCTCTATAATTCGGCCCTCCACTTT. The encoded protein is CAGSPRDLYNSALHF. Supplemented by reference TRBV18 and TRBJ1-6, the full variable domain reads NAGVMQNPRHLVRRRGQEARLRCSPMKGHSHVYWYRQLPEEGLKFMVYLQKENIIDESGMPKERFSAEFPKEGPSILRIQQVVRGDSAAYFCAGSPRDLYNSALHFGNGTRLTVT.